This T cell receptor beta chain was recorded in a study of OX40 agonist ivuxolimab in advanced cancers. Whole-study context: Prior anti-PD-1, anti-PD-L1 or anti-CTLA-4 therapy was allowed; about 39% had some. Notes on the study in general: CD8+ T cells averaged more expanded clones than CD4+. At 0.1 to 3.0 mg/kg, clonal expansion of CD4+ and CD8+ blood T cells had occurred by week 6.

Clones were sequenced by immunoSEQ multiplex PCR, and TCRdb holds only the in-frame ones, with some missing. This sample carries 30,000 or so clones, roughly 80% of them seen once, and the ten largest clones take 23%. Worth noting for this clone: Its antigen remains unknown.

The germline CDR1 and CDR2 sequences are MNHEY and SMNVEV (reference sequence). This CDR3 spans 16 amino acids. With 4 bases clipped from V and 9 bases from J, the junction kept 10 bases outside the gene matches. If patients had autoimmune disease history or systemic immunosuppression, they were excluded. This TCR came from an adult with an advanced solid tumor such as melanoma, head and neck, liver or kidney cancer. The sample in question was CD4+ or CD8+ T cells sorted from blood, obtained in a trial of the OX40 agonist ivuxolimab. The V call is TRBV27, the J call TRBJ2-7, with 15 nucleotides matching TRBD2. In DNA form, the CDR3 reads TGTGCCAGCAGTTCCCCCGAGGGACTAGCGGGGGGCTGGCAGTACTTC. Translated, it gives CASSSPEGLAGGWQYF.